Shown below are 19 T cell receptor beta chains from a single sample sequenced in a study of T cells in Graves' hyperthyroidism and ophthalmopathy. The TCR beta CDR3 regions underwent amplification using RNA transcripts as the source. The HTBI primer set served for first-round RT-PCR of the TCR CDR3. MiXCR was run by TCRdb on the multiplex PCR reads, yielding one entry per CDR3 protein. This sample carries around 500,000 distinct CDR3 sequences, 22% of them seen once, and the ten largest clones take under 55%. Sequencing was carried out using blood. The receptors here all came from a woman in her 70s with Graves' ophthalmopathy.

This clonotype has only a few counts. For the CDR3, the DNA is TGTGCCAGCAGCTCGGGACAGGGGAACGTAGAGACCCAGTACTTC. This codes for CASSSGQGNVETQYF. The chain recombines TRBV7-6 with TRBJ2-5, with TRBD1 matching over 10 bases. The CDR3 contains 15 residues. The V segment lost 4 bases and the J segment 4 bases; nucleotides outside the gene matches: 6. Germline V CDR1 and CDR2: SGHVS, FNYEAQ. Using reference TRBV7-6 and TRBJ2-5 for the parts outside the CDR3, the full variable domain is GAGVSQSPRYKVTKRGQDVALRCDPISGHVSLYWYRQALGQGPEFLTYFNYEAQQDKSGLPNDRFSAERPEGSISTLTIQRTEQRDSAMYRCASSSGQGNVETQYFGPGTRLLVL.

In this sample, this clonotype turned up a few times. The chain links TRBV5-8 to TRBJ2-5; 9 bases are shared with TRBD1. From germline, CDR1 is SGHTS and CDR2 YDEGEE. J lost 0 bases, V lost 4 bases, and 4 bases had no gene match. This CDR3 comprises 15 residues. DNA of the CDR3: TGTGCCAGCAGCCCGGGACAGGGAAACCAAGAGACCCAGTACTTC. Its protein is CASSPGQGNQETQYF.

In this sample, this clonotype turned up many times. The chain couples TRBV12-3 or TRBV12-4 to TRBJ2-4; D tentatively fits TRBD1 or TRBD2 (6 bases each). The CDR3 covers 13 residues. V lost 5 bases and J 9 bases, leaving 14 bases between the germline ends. DNA for the CDR3: TGTGCCAGCAGTCCACATGAGGGGGGCATTCAGTACTTC. It is translated as CASSPHEGGIQYF.

V usage is TRBV6-2 or TRBV6-3 and J usage is TRBJ2-7; 7 nucleotides agree with TRBD2. The CDR3 spans 15 residues. J gave up 3 bases and V 0 bases, and 5 bases lay outside the gene matches. Germline-derived CDR1 and CDR2 are MNHEY and SVGEGT. In nucleotides, the CDR3 is TGTGCCAGCAGTTACTCGGCTAGCGGAGACTACGAGCAGTACTTC. This codes for CASSYSASGDYEQYF.

V usage is TRBV6-2 or TRBV6-3 and J usage is TRBJ1-1; D is perhaps TRBD1 (5 bases). The CDR3 spans 14 residues. CDR1 is MNHEY and CDR2 is SVGEGT in the germline V gene. V lost 8 bases and J 1 base, leaving 14 bases between the germline ends. CDR3 sequence reads: CASLLGVGNTEAFF. In nucleotides, the CDR3 is TGTGCCAGCCTCCTGGGGGTCGGGAACACTGAAGCTTTCTTT.

Points on this clonotype: Given the absence of the conserved phenylalanine or tryptophan at the CDR3 end, a read error is likely. The V call is TRBV20-1, the J call TRBJ2-7; no definite D call. V lost 0 bases and J lost 2, with 8 bases in between. Germline V gene sequence: CDR1 DFQATT, CDR2 SNEGSKA (reference sequence). This CDR3 spans 13 amino acids. CDR3 nucleotide sequence: TGCAGTGCTAGAGATAGTTCTACCTACGAGCAGTACCTC. Its translation: CSARDSSTYEQYL.

This clonotype was counted a few times. The chain links TRBV27 to TRBJ2-2, with 11 bases aligning to TRBD2. CDR3 length: 15 amino acids. J lost 5 bases, V lost 5 bases, and 4 bases had no gene match. Germline CDR1 and CDR2: MNHEY and SMNVEV (reference sequence). The CDR3 DNA reads TGTGCCAGCAGTCAAATAGCGGGAGGGACCGGGGAGCTGTTTTTT. This sequence encodes CASSQIAGGTGELFF.

This clonotype was counted a few times. The gene calls are TRBV3-1 and TRBJ2-1; the match to TRBD2 covers 7 bases. This CDR3 region has 17 residues. Losses at the gene ends were 6 bases for V and 1 base for J; bases not matched to a gene: 12. Germline-derived CDR1 and CDR2 are LGHDT and YNNKEL (reference sequence). The CDR3 loop is CASRQLGGTESYNEQFF. CDR3 DNA: TGTGCCAGCAGACAACTCGGGGGGACGGAGTCCTACAATGAGCAGTTCTTC.

The V call is TRBV19, the J call TRBJ1-1, with TRBD1 matching 8 bases. The CDR3 is 18 amino acids. Looked up from germline, CDR1 is LNHDA and CDR2 is SQIVND (reference sequence). J lost 6 bases, V lost 1 base, and 16 bases had no gene match. The CDR3: CASSIGLAGGNKGAEAFF. CDR3 bases: TGTGCCAGTAGTATAGGACTTGCAGGGGGCAACAAGGGGGCTGAAGCTTTCTTT.

The chain recombines TRBV28 with TRBJ2-2, with TRBD1 matching over 7 bases. The ends lost 2 bases at V and 3 bases at J; junction bases unmatched: 3. Per germline, CDR1 MDHEN and CDR2 SYDVKM. The CDR3 runs 15 residues. CDR3: CASSLNRGYTGELFF. The CDR3 nucleotides are TGTGCCAGCAGTTTAAACAGGGGTTACACCGGGGAGCTGTTTTTT. The variable domain in full, with the rest retrieved from reference TRBV28 and TRBJ2-2, is DVKVTQSSRYLVKRTGEKVFLECVQDMDHENMFWYRQDPGLGLRLIYFSYDVKMKEKGDIPEGYSVSREKKERFSLILESASTNQTSMYLCASSLNRGYTGELFFGEGSRLTVL.

The rearrangement joins TRBV25-1 to TRBJ1-6, with 9 bases matching TRBD1. This CDR3 spans 19 amino acids. The germline CDR1 and CDR2 sequences are MGHDK and SYGVNS. Germline trimming cut 0 bases from V and 10 bases from J; bases unmatched to any gene: 16. The CDR3 coding sequence is TGTGCCAGCAGTGAATATTTATCTGGTGGGGACAGGGTAGGATCACCCCTCCACTTT. Protein: CASSEYLSGGDRVGSPLHF.

This rearrangement joins TRBV15 to TRBJ1-2; TRBD1 matches 8 bases. Germline V CDR1 and CDR2: LNHNV, YYDKDF (reference sequence). The CDR3 sequence is 18 residues long. Trimming removed 3 bases from V and 3 bases from J; junction bases left unmatched: 15. This CDR3 is CATSRAEDRDLGYYGYTF. As DNA, the CDR3 is TGTGCCACCAGCAGGGCCGAGGACAGGGATTTAGGATACTATGGCTACACCTTC.

With respect to this clonotype: A much larger clone lies one base from this, so it may be a read error. This chain connects TRBV12-3 or TRBV12-4 to TRBJ1-1; 10 nucleotides match TRBD1. The CDR3 is 15 residues long. The CDR3 coding sequence is TGTGCCGGCAGTCGGACAGGGGGTTTGGGCACTGAAGCTTTCTTT. As protein: CAGSRTGGLGTEAFF.

This clonotype has just a few counts. The chain is built from TRBV6-1 and TRBJ2-1; 8 positions match TRBD1. The V and J ends lost 7 bases and 7 bases, in that order; junction bases with no gene match: 6. CDR3 size: 13 residues. CDR1 is MNHNS and CDR2 is SASEGT in the germline V gene. Here the CDR3 reads CASIPRQGNEQFF. In nucleotides, the CDR3 is TGTGCCAGCATACCAAGACAGGGGAATGAGCAGTTCTTC.

Here the CDR3 reads CASSHPLRGRYNEQFF. Here the CDR3 DNA reads TGCGCCAGCAGCCACCCACTACGCGGGAGATACAATGAGCAGTTCTTC. This rearrangement joins TRBV4-3 to TRBJ2-1; 7 bases map to TRBD2. Germline V lookup: CDR1 LGHNA, CDR2 YSLEER. This CDR3 has 16 residues. V lost 3 bases and J lost 4; bases outside the gene matches: 9.

The chain is built from TRBV28 and TRBJ2-1, with 7 nucleotides matching TRBD2. The CDR3 covers 14 residues. The J segment lost 6 bases and the V segment lost 2 bases, leaving 4 bases of the junction unmatched. From germline, CDR1 is MDHEN and CDR2 SYDVKM. The DNA of the CDR3 is TGTGCCAGCAGTTTAGGCGGGAGTACCAATGAGCAGTTCTTC. Translated, it gives CASSLGGSTNEQFF.

There are many counts of this clonotype. The chain recombines TRBV6-2 or TRBV6-3 with TRBJ1-1; the D gene is possibly TRBD1 (6 bases). The V gene lost 2 bases and the J gene lost 0 bases, with 16 bases spanning the gap. The CDR3 contains 17 residues. The V gene's germline CDR1 is MNHEY and CDR2 SVGEGT. The CDR3 is CASSYIIGGELNTEAFF. CDR3 nucleotides: TGTGCCAGCAGTTACATTATCGGGGGCGAATTGAACACTGAAGCTTTCTTT.

This clonotype has a handful of counts. The chain combines TRBV10-3 with TRBJ2-7, with TRBD1 as a possible D gene (5 bases). V lost 6 bases, J lost 3 bases, and 15 bases lay in between. There are 14 residues in the CDR3. Germline CDR1 is ENHRY and CDR2 is SYGVKD. The CDR3 DNA reads as TGTGCCATCAGCCCAAGGGGAACAAACTACGAGCAGTACTTC. Protein sequence: CAISPRGTNYEQYF.

This chain connects TRBV20-1 to TRBJ2-7; D might be TRBD1 or TRBD2, each matching 6 bases. Germline V lookup: CDR1 DFQATT, CDR2 SNEGSKA (reference sequence). The CDR3 spans 13 residues. Between the trimmed V and J ends, which lost 5 bases and 5 bases, there was a span of 16 bases. The CDR3 sequence is CSAGTGAHDEQYF. The CDR3 DNA follows: TGCAGTGCTGGAACGGGGGCCCACGACGAGCAGTACTTC.